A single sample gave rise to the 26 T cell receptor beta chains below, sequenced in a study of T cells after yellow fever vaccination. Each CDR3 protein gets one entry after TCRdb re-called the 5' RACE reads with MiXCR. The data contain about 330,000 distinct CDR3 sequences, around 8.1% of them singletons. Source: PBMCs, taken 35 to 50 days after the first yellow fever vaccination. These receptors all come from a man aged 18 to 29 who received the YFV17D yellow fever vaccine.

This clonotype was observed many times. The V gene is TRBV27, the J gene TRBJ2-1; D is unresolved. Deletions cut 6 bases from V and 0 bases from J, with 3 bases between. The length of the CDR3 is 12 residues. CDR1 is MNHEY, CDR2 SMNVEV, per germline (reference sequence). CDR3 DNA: TGTGCCAGCAGCCCCTCCTACAATGAGCAGTTCTTC. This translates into CASSPSYNEQFF.

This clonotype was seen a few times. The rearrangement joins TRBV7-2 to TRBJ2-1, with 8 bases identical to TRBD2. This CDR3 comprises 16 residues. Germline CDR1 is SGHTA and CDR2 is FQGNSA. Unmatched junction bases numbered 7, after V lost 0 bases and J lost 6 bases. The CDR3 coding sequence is TGTGCCAGCAGCTTAGCCTGGCAGCGGGGGCGCAATGAGCAGTTCTTC. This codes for CASSLAWQRGRNEQFF.

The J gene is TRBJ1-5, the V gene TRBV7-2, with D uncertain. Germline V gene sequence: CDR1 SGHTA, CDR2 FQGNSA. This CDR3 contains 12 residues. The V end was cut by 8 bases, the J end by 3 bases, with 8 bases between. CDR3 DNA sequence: TGTGCCAGCGGCCACCCCAATCAGCCCCAGCATTTT. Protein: CASGHPNQPQHF.

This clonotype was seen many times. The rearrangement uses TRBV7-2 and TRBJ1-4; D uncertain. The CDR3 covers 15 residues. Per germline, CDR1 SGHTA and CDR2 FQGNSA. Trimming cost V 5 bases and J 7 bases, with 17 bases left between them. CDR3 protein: CASSPLGLGAEKLFF. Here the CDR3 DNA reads TGTGCCAGCAGCCCACTTGGATTGGGAGCTGAAAAACTGTTTTTT.

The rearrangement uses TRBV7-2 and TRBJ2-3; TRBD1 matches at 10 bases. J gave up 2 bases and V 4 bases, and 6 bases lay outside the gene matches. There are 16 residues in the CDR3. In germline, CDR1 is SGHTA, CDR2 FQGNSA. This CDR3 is CASSSRTGGLTDTQYF. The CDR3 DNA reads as TGTGCCAGCAGCTCACGGACAGGGGGACTCACAGATACGCAGTATTTT.

The CDR3 protein is CASSPPGGPGNEQFF. CDR3 DNA: TGCGCCAGCAGCCCCCCGGGGGGGCCGGGGAATGAGCAGTTCTTC. The chain links TRBV4-3 to TRBJ2-1, with 8 bases matching TRBD2. Trimming at V came to 4 bases and at J to 7 bases, leaving 9 bases not matched to a gene. CDR1 is LGHNA and CDR2 is YSLEER in the germline V gene. The CDR3 covers 15 residues.

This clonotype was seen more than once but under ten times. The CDR3 DNA reads as TGTGCCAGCAGCTTCCTAGCGGGGGGGAACACCGGGGAGCTGTTTTTT. Translating gives CASSFLAGGNTGELFF. The chain uses TRBV7-8 and TRBJ2-2; 11 nucleotides line up with TRBD2. The CDR3 length is 16 residues. The V gene end was trimmed by 3 bases and the J gene end by 1 base; junction bases not matched to a gene: 1. Germline loops: CDR1 SGHVS, CDR2 FQNEAQ.

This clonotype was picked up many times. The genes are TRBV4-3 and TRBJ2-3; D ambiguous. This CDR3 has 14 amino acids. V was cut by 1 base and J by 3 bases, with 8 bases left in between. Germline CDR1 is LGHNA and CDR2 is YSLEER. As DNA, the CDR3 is TGCGCCAGCAGCCAAGGCTTGGGTACAGATACGCAGTATTTT. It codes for CASSQGLGTDTQYF.

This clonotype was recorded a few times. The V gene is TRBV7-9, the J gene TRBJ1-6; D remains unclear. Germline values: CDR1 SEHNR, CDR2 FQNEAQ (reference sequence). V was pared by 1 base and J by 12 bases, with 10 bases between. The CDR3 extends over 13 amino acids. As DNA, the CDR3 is TGTGCCAGCAGCTTAGTCTTCCCAGAACCCCTCCACTTT. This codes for CASSLVFPEPLHF.

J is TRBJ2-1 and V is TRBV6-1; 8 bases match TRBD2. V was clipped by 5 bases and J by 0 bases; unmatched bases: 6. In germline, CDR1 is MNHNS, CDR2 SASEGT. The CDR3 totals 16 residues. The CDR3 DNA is TGTGCCAGCAGTCCCCATAGCGGGGTCTCCTACAATGAGCAGTTCTTC. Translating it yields CASSPHSGVSYNEQFF.

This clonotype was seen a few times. CDR3 nucleotide sequence: TGCGCCAGCAGCCAACTATACAGGGGGGGAACTGAAGCTTTCTTT. It specifies CASSQLYRGGTEAFF. This chain links TRBV4-1 with TRBJ1-1, with 8 bases identical to TRBD1. Germline CDR1 MGHRA, CDR2 YSYEKL. V shed 2 bases and J 5 bases; nucleotides not matched to a gene: 7. The CDR3 spans 15 residues.

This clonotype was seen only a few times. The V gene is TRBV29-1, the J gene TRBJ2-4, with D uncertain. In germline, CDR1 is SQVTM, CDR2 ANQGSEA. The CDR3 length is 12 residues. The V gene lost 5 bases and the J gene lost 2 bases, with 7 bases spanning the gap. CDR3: CSVRITKNIQYF. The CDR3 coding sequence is TGCAGCGTTAGGATCACCAAAAACATTCAGTACTTC.

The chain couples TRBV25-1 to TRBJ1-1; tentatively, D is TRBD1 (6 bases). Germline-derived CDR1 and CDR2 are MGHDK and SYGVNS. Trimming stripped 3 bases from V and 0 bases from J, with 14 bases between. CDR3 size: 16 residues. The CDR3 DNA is TGTGCCAGCAGTGACCGACTAGGGGGAATGAACACTGAAGCTTTCTTT. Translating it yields CASSDRLGGMNTEAFF. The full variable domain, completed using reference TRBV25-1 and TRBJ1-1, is EADIYQTPRYLVIGTGKKITLECSQTMGHDKMYWYQQDPGMELHLIHYSYGVNSTEKGDLSSESTVSRIRTEHFPLTLESARPSHTSQYLCASSDRLGGMNTEAFFGQGTRLTVV.

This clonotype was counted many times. The CDR3 coding sequence is TGTGCCAGCAGTCGCACCGACGCCCGAGGCTATGGCTACACCTTC. Translation: CASSRTDARGYGYTF. V is TRBV12-3 or TRBV12-4 and J is TRBJ1-2; no reliable D call. This CDR3 comprises 15 residues. V was trimmed by 5 bases and J by 4 bases, leaving 17 bases between them.

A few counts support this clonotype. CDR3 region: CASSAPWRGEGYGYTF. CDR3 sequence (DNA): TGTGCCAGCAGTGCCCCTTGGCGGGGAGAGGGCTATGGCTACACCTTC. The chain joins TRBV28 to TRBJ1-2; no reliable D call. V lost 5 bases and J 4 bases, leaving 20 bases between the germline ends. CDR1 and CDR2 from the germline V gene are MDHEN and SYDVKM. There are 16 residues in the CDR3.

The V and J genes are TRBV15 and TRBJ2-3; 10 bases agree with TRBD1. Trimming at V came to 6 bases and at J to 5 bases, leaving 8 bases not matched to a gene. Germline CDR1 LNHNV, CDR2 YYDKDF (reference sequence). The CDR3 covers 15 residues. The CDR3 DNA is TGTGCCACCAGTCGAAGGGGACAGGGGCTAGATACGCAGTATTTT. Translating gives CATSRRGQGLDTQYF.

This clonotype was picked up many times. This chain's CDR3 is CASSLIGNQPQHF. The CDR3 bases are TGCGCCAGCAGCTTGATAGGGAACCAGCCCCAGCATTTT. This sequence joins TRBV5-1 and TRBJ1-5; D remains ambiguous. The V and J ends lost 1 base and 7 bases respectively, with 9 bases between them. Germline V gene sequence: CDR1 SGHRS, CDR2 YFSETQ. The CDR3 has 13 residues. Filled out from reference TRBV5-1 and TRBJ1-5, the complete variable domain reads KAGVTQTPRYLIKTRGQQVTLSCSPISGHRSVSWYQQTPGQGLQFLFEYFSETQRNKGNFPGRFSGRQFSNSRSEMNVSTLELGDSALYLCASSLIGNQPQHFGDGTRLSIL.

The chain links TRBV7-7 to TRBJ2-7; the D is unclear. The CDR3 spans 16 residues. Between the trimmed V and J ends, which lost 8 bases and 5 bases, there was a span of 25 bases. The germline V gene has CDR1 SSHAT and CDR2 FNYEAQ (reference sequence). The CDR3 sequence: CASSLRVGYLADEQYF. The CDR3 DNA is TGTGCCAGCTCCCTAAGGGTGGGATACTTAGCCGACGAGCAGTACTTC. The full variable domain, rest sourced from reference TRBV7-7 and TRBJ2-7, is GAGVSQSPRYKVTKRGQDVTLRCDPISSHATLYWYQQALGQGPEFLTYFNYEAQPDKSGLPSDRFSAERPEGSISTLTIQRTEQRDSAMYRCASSLRVGYLADEQYFGPGTRLTVT.

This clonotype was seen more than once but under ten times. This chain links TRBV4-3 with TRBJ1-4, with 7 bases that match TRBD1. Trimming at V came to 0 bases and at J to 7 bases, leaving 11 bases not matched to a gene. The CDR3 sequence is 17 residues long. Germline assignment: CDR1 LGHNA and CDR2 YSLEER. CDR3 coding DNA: TGCGCCAGCAGCCAAGATTCTACGGGGCAGGGGGGTGAAAAACTGTTTTTT. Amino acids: CASSQDSTGQGGEKLFF.

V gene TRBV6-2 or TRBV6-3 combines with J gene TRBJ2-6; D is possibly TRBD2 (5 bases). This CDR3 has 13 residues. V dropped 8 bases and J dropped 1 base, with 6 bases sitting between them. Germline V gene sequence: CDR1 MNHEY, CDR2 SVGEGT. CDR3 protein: CASDYSGANVLTF. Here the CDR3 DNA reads TGTGCCAGCGACTATTCTGGGGCCAACGTCCTGACTTTC.

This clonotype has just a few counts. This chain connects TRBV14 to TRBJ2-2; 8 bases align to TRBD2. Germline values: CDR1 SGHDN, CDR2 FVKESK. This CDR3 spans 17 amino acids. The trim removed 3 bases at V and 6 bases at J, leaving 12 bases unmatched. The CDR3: CASSHVRVAGSPGELFF. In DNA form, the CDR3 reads TGTGCCAGCAGCCATGTACGGGTAGCGGGATCCCCCGGGGAGCTGTTTTTT. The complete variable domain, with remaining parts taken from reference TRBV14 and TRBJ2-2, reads EAGVTQFPSHSVIEKGQTVTLRCDPISGHDNLYWYRRVMGKEIKFLLHFVKESKQDESGMPNNRFLAERTGGTYSTLKVQPAELEDSGVYFCASSHVRVAGSPGELFFGEGSRLTVL.

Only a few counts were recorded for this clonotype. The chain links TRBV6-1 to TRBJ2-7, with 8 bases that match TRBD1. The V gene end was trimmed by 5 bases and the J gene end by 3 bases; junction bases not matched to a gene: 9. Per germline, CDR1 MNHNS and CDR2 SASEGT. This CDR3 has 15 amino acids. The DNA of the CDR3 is TGTGCCAGCAGTAAACAAGGACAGGGCCTCTACGAGCAGTACTTC. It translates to CASSKQGQGLYEQYF.

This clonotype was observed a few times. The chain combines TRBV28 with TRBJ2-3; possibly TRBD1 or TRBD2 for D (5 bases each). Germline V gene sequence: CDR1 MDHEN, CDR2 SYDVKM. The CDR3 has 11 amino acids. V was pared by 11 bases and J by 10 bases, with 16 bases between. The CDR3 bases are TGTGCCTGCACAGAGGGGCTGGCGCAGTATTTT. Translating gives CACTEGLAQYF.

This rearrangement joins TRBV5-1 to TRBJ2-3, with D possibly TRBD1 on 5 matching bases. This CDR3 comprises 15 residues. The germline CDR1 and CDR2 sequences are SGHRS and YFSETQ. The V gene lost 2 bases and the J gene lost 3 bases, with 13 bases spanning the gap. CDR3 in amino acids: CASSLRPRATDTQYF. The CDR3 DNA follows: TGCGCCAGCAGCTTACGGCCCAGGGCAACAGATACGCAGTATTTT.

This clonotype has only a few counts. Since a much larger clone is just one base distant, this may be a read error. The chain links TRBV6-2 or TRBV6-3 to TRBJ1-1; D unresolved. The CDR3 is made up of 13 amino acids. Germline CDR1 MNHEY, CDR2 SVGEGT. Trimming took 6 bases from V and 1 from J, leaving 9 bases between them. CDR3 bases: TGTGCCAGCAGCCAGAGGGCGAACACTGAAGCTTTCTTT. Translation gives CASSQRANTEAFF.

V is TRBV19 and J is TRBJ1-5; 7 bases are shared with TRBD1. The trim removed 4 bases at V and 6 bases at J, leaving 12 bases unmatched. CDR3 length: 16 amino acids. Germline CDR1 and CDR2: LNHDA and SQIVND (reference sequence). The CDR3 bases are TGTGCCAGTAGTACCTCGGACAGGCTCAGTAGTCAGCCCCAGCATTTT. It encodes CASSTSDRLSSQPQHF.